This T cell receptor beta chain was identified in a study of immune characteristics of hereditary and idiopathic chronic pancreatitis. Study-level results: This study excluded chronic pancreatitis caused by alcohol use. TCRbeta diversity rose and clonality fell in both pancreatitis groups versus controls. Gene families like TRBV10, TRBV19, TRBV23 and TRBV5 were used differently between subtypes.

A note on this clone: Its antigen is unknown.

The pancreas tissue came from patients undergoing total pancreatectomy with islet autotransplantation. Method: immunoSEQ multiplex PCR; TCRdb's copy keeps in-frame clones and lacks some. The sample contains over 11,000 clones, 70% to 75% of which appear only once. This CDR3 is 14 amino acids long. Germline values: CDR1 MGHDK, CDR2 SYGVNS. Trimming shortened V by 5 bases and J by 2 bases, and 11 bases separated the two germline ends. This clonotype was sampled from a human donor with chronic pancreatitis. This chain uses TRBV25-1 with TRBJ2-3, with D unresolved. Input material: pancreas tissue with hereditary chronic pancreatitis. CDR3 DNA: TGTGCCAGCAGTCATTATAGTCTCACAGATACGCAGTATTTT. It encodes CASSHYSLTDTQYF.